This T cell receptor (beta chain) was identified in a study of CD8+ T cells in alopecia areata. Background on the study: Grafts of skin from C3H/HeJ donors aged about 6-13 months with spontaneous alopecia went to female C3H/HeJ mice aged about 6-10 weeks.

Study-wide points: An increase in clonality over normal scalp was evident in lesional scalp, especially alopecia totalis/universalis.

Sorting of pooled cutaneous lymph node cells was based on CD4, CD8alpha, NKG2D, NKG2ACE and other markers. Extraction and reverse transcription of RNA yielded cDNA as the sequencing template. TCRdb's copy holds only in-frame clones and misses some; the assay was immunoSEQ multiplex PCR. The repertoire shows about 270,000 clones, none seen only once; the top ten take 0.9% to 1.5%. In this sample, this clone turned up a few times. Its antigen is not identified. Germline and genes: mouse. The sample comprised CD4+ T cells sorted from a lymph node. This sequence originates from a C3H/HeJ mouse with alopecia areata. The MHC haplotype of this mouse line is H2-k.

The sequenced part of the CDR3 DNA is TGTGCCAGCAGCCAAGTCGCGGACTGGGGTACCGGG. Translated, it gives CASSQVADWGTG. The CDR3 in full is CASSQVADWGTGQLYF. This sequence joins TRBV5 and TRBJ2-2, with 9 nucleotides matching TRBD2. Sequencing ends 4 residues short of the CDR3 end; the germline J gene provides the rest. V gave up 1 base and J gave up 5 bases; unmatched junction bases: 5. The CDR3 extends over 16 amino acids. Germline values: CDR1 LGHNA, CDR2 YNLKQL (reference sequence).